This entry concerns a single T cell receptor beta chain. Its antigen remains unidentified. This specimen comes from a study of CD8+CD57+ T cells in acquired aplastic anemia. Study-level information: The sorted CD4+ and CD8+ cells yielded an average around 3.2 ug of DNA. Average CD4+ read depth in healthy donors was some 11 million reads. Findings and caveats of the study: A set of 25 to 30 CD8+ CDR3 sequences was shared between patients and controls, and these sequences appeared highly expressed in patients.

It was genomic DNA that served as the template for profiling TCR beta VDJ and CDR3. Via MiXCR, TCRdb re-called the reads, giving one row per CDR3 protein. The sample contains under 200,000 distinct CDR3 sequences, around 60% of which appear only once. The origin of this receptor is a human donor in good health. The source material was sorted CD4+, CD8+, or CD8+CD57+ T cells (not recorded which) from PBMCs.

The chain's CDR3 is CASSLVGREKQYF. Here the CDR3 DNA reads TGTGCCAGCAGCTTAGTTGGCAGGGAGAAGCAGTACTTC. The chain couples TRBV7-9 to TRBJ2-7; D possibly matches TRBD1 or TRBD2 (5 bases each). Germline V lookup: CDR1 SEHNR, CDR2 FQNEAQ (reference sequence). V lost 1 base and J 8 bases, leaving 12 bases between the germline ends. This CDR3 is built from 13 residues.